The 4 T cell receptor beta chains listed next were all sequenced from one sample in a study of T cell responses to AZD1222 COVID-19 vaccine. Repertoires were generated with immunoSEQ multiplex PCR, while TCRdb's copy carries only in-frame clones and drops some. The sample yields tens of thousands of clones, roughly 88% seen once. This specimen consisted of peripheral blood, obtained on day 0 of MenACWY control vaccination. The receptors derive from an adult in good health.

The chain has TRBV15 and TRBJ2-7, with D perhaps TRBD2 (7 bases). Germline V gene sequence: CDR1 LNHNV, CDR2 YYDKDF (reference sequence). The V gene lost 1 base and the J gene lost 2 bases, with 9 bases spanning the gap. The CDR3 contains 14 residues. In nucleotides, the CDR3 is TGTGCCACCAGCAGAGGGGGGGGCGCCTACGAGCAGTACTTC. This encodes CATSRGGGAYEQYF.

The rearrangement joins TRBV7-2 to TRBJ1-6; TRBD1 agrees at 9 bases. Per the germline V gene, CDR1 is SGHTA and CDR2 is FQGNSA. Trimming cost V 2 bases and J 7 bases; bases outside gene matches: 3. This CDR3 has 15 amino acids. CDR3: CASSLPTGGNSPLHF. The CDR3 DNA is TGTGCCAGCAGCTTACCCACAGGGGGCAATTCACCCCTCCACTTT.

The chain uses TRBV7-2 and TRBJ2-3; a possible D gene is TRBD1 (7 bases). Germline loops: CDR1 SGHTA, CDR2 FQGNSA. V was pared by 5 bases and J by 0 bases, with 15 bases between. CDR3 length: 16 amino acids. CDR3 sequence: CASSPTRGASTDTQYF. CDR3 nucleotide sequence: TGTGCCAGCAGCCCCACCAGGGGGGCTAGCACAGATACGCAGTATTTT.

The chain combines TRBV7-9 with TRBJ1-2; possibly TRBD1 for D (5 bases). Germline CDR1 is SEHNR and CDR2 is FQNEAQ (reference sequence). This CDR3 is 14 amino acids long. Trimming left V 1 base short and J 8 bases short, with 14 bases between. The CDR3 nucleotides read TGTGCCAGCAGCTTAGGCGGGAGGGGTGAAGGCTACACCTTC. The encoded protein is CASSLGGRGEGYTF.